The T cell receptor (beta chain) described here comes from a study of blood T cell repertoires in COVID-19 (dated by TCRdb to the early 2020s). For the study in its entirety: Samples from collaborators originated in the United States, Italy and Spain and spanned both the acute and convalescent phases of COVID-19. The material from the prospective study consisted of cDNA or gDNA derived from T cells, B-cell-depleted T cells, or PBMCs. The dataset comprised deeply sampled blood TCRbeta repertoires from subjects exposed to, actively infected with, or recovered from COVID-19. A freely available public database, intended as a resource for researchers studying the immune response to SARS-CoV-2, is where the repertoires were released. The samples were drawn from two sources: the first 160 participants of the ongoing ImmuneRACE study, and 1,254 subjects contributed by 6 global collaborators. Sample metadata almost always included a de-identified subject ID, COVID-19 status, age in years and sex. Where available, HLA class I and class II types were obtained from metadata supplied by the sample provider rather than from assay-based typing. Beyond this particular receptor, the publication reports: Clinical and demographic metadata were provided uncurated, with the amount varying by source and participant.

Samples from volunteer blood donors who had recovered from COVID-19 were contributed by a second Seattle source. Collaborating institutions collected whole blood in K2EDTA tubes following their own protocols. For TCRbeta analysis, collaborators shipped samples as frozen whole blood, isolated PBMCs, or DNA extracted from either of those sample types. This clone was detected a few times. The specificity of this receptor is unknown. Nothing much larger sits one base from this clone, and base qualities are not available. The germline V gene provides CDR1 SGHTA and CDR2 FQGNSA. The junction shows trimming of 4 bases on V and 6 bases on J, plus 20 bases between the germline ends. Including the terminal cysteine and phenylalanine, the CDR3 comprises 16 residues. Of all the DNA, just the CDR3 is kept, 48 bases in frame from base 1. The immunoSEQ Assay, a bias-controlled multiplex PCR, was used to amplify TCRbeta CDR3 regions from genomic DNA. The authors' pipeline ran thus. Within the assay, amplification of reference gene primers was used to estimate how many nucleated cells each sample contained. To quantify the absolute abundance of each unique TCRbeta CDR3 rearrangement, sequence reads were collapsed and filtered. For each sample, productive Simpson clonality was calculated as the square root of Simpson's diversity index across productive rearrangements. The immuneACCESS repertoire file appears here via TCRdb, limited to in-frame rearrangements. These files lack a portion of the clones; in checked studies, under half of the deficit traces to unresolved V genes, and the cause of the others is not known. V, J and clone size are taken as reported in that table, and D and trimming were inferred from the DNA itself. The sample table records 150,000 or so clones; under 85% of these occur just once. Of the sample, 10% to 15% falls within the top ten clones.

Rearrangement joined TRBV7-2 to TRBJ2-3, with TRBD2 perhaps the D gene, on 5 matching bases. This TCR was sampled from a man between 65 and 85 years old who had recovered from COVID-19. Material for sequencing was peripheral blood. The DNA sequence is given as TGTGCCAGCAGCTCCTCGTCAGCGGTAGCTTCGGATACGCAGTATTTT. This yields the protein CASSSSSAVASDTQYF.